The 15 T cell receptor beta chains below were found in one sample sequenced in a study of CD8 T cells in ankylosing spondylitis. TCRdb itself ran the 5' RACE reads through MiXCR, one entry per CDR3 protein. In the table there are under 150,000 distinct CDR3 sequences, approximately 10% of which are singletons. The material sequenced was blood, either unsorted or a sorted T cell fraction (not recorded which). The receptor source for this set is a male donor with ankylosing spondylitis or in good health (not recorded which).

There are many counts of this clonotype. J is TRBJ1-2 and V is TRBV21-1; the table's D call of TRBD1 was not tested on the DNA. TRBV21-1 is a pseudogene locus. The CDR3 runs 13 residues. CDR3 region: CASRKQGAVGYTF. In DNA form, the CDR3 reads TGTGCCAGCAGGAAACAGGGGGCGGTTGGCTACACCTTC.

The rearrangement joins TRBV11-2 to TRBJ2-6; D not resolved. The germline V gene encodes CDR1 SGHAT and CDR2 FQNNGV. The CDR3 is 11 amino acids. Trimming removed 1 base at V and 11 bases at J, with 3 bases between. Written as DNA, the CDR3 is TGTGCCAGCAGCTTAGTGGACGTCCTGACTTTC. It codes for CASSLVDVLTF.

This chain uses TRBV5-5 with TRBJ2-6; possibly TRBD2 for D (5 bases). From germline, CDR1 is SGHKS and CDR2 YYEKEE (reference sequence). The CDR3 covers 14 residues. The germline V and J ends were trimmed by 3 bases and 3 bases, with 7 bases remaining between them. CDR3 sequence: CASSSRDGANVLTF. The CDR3 DNA reads as TGTGCCAGCAGCTCGAGGGATGGGGCCAACGTCCTGACTTTC. The full variable domain, with the rest looked up from reference TRBV5-5 and TRBJ2-6, is DAGVTQSPTHLIKTRGQQVTLRCSPISGHKSVSWYQQVLGQGPQFIFQYYEKEERGRGNFPDRFSARQFPNYSSELNVNALLLGDSALYLCASSSRDGANVLTFGAGSRLTVL.

This clonotype appeared many times. Here the CDR3 reads CSVEDGDNYGYTF. The CDR3, as DNA: TGCAGCGTTGAAGACGGAGATAACTATGGCTACACCTTC. The chain recombines TRBV29-1 with TRBJ1-2; D gene uncertain. This CDR3 is built from 13 residues. V lost 0 bases and J 1 base, leaving 6 bases between the germline ends. Germline lookup yields CDR1 SQVTM and CDR2 ANQGSEA.

Points on this clonotype: A much larger clone lies one base from this, so it may be a read error. This chain links TRBV7-2 with TRBJ2-3, with D maybe TRBD1 (5 bases). The CDR3 is 12 residues long. Germline V gene sequence: CDR1 SGHTA, CDR2 FQGNSA. V lost 5 bases and J 4 bases, leaving 7 bases between the germline ends. The CDR3: CTSSPTADTQYF. The CDR3 DNA follows: TGTACCAGCAGCCCGACAGCAGATACGCAGTATTTT.

This clonotype was observed at least ten times. V and J are TRBV4-2 and TRBJ1-4; D uncertain. The CDR3 length is 15 residues. Deletions cut 1 base from V and 4 bases from J, with 10 bases between. The germline V gene encodes CDR1 LGHNA and CDR2 YNFKEQ. As DNA, the CDR3 is TGTGCCAGCAGCCAAGTAACGGGTCTTAATGAAAAACTGTTTTTT. Translation gives CASSQVTGLNEKLFF.

This clonotype was seen at least ten times. The rearrangement uses TRBV9 and TRBJ1-4, with TRBD1 matching 10 bases. Germline V CDR1 and CDR2: SGDLS, YYNGEE. The CDR3 contains 15 residues. J was trimmed by 6 bases and V by 3 bases; bases with no gene match: 5. CDR3 DNA sequence: TGTGCCAGCAGCGCCTCCGGGACAGGGGATGAAAAACTGTTTTTT. Translated: CASSASGTGDEKLFF.

This clonotype occurred many times. The rearrangement uses TRBV20-1 and TRBJ2-1; 8 bases match TRBD2. The length of the CDR3 is 15 residues. The V and J ends lost 3 bases and 8 bases, in that order; junction bases with no gene match: 12. The V gene's germline CDR1 is DFQATT and CDR2 SNEGSKA (reference sequence). Here the CDR3 DNA reads TGCAGTGCTAGTCATCTAGCGGGTTCGTGGGATGAGCAGTTCTTC. Its protein product is CSASHLAGSWDEQFF.

Many counts were recorded for this clonotype. This chain uses TRBV12-3 or TRBV12-4 with TRBJ2-7; D is undetermined. CDR3 length: 13 residues. The V gene lost 3 bases and the J gene lost 10 bases, with 16 bases spanning the gap. The CDR3 loop reads CASSLAADAEQYF. CDR3 sequence (DNA): TGTGCCAGCAGTTTGGCGGCAGATGCCGAACAGTACTTC.

This clonotype was detected a few times. V is TRBV7-2 and J is TRBJ2-5; 7 nucleotides agree with TRBD2. J gave up 3 bases and V 0 bases, and 10 bases lay outside the gene matches. The CDR3 totals 17 residues. Germline CDR1 reads SGHTA; CDR2 reads FQGNSA. DNA of the CDR3: TGTGCCAGCAGCTTAGCGCTGACGGCTAGCGGCAAAGAGACCCAGTACTTC. Its protein product is CASSLALTASGKETQYF.

This clonotype was counted a few times. This chain links TRBV18 with TRBJ1-2; possibly TRBD1 for D (5 bases). In germline, CDR1 is KGHSH, CDR2 LQKENI. The CDR3 is 14 amino acids. V lost 0 bases and J 8 bases, leaving 13 bases between the germline ends. DNA for the CDR3: TGTGCCAGCTCACCACCGGCAGGGCGGCTAGGCTACACCTTC. It specifies CASSPPAGRLGYTF.

The sample holds a few counts of this clonotype. The CDR3 coding sequence is TGTGCCATCAGTGAGTCGGGCAACAATGAAAAACTGTTTTTT. This encodes CAISESGNNEKLFF. J is TRBJ1-4 and V is TRBV10-3, with D uncertain. V was shortened by 0 bases and J by 5 bases, with 7 bases between the two germline ends. This CDR3 has 14 amino acids. Germline loops: CDR1 ENHRY, CDR2 SYGVKD.

This clonotype was found many times. The chain joins TRBV15 to TRBJ2-5; D is ambiguous. CDR1 and CDR2 (germline): LNHNV, YYDKDF (reference sequence). The CDR3 is made up of 13 amino acids. V was clipped by 0 bases and J by 4 bases, with 6 bases between them. The CDR3 DNA reads as TGTGCCACCAGCAGAGACAATGGAGAGACCCAGTACTTC. The encoded protein is CATSRDNGETQYF.

This clonotype has at least ten counts. V is TRBV7-2 and J is TRBJ2-7, with TRBD2 as a possible D gene (5 bases). Trimming removed 2 bases at V and 3 bases at J, with 14 bases between. The CDR3 extends over 15 amino acids. In germline, CDR1 is SGHTA, CDR2 FQGNSA. CDR3 bases: TGTGCCAGCAGCTTACGAGCTAGCCCAAGCTACGAGCAGTACTTC. This sequence encodes CASSLRASPSYEQYF.

The chain recombines TRBV7-9 with TRBJ2-5; D ambiguous. The germline gives CDR1 SEHNR, CDR2 FQNEAQ (reference sequence). Deletions cut 5 bases from V and 5 bases from J, with 21 bases between. CDR3 length: 16 residues. In DNA form, the CDR3 reads TGTGCCAGCAGCCTTTTGGATGGAAGAATTGGGGAGACCCAGTACTTC. As protein: CASSLLDGRIGETQYF.